The next 3 T cell receptor beta chains were all read from a single sample in a study of T-cell reconstitution after alpha-beta-depleted transplantation in children. The library targeted TCRbeta and was prepared with unique molecular identifiers. MiXCR, applied by TCRdb to the PCR reads, yields one record per CDR3 protein. The sample consists of approximately 520,000 distinct CDR3 sequences, roughly 11% of them appearing once. This specimen consisted of PBMCs, mostly from graft donor cells, obtained 180 days after TCRalphabeta/CD19-depleted stem cell transplant. Receptors originate from a female patient aged 2 to 10 who had a stem cell transplant for aplastic anemia, so the T cells may come from the graft donor.

The chain has TRBV12-3 or TRBV12-4 and TRBJ1-5; D may be TRBD1 (6 bases). The CDR3 is 14 amino acids. Between the trimmed V and J ends, which lost 6 bases and 5 bases, there was a span of 14 bases. As DNA, the CDR3 is TGTGCCAGCAGGGTTTGGGCAGGGGATCAGCCCCAGCATTTT. Its translation: CASRVWAGDQPQHF.

The sample holds a few counts of this clonotype. This chain connects TRBV9 to TRBJ1-1, with a weak D call TRBD1 (5 bases). The CDR3 length is 15 residues. Trimming cost V 3 bases and J 6 bases, with 18 bases left between them. Germline V gives CDR1 SGDLS, CDR2 YYNGEE. The CDR3 loop reads CASSDGGPLSSEAFF. CDR3 in DNA: TGTGCCAGCAGCGACGGGGGACCGCTCTCTTCTGAAGCTTTCTTT.

This clonotype was recorded a few times. This chain links TRBV12-3 or TRBV12-4 with TRBJ1-2, with D possibly TRBD1 on 5 matching bases. V lost 5 bases, J lost 2 bases, and 15 bases lay in between. The CDR3 contains 15 residues. CDR3 residues: CASSPWEGTNYGYTF. CDR3 in DNA: TGTGCCAGCAGTCCCTGGGAAGGGACGAACTATGGCTACACCTTC.